These 16 T cell receptor beta chains share one sample of origin, sequenced in a study of cytomegalovirus exposure and HLA in healthy donors. The PCR was carried out with 60 Vbeta primers and 13 Jbeta primers. Using immunoSEQ multiplex PCR, the repertoire was profiled, and TCRdb retains in-frame clones only, with some absent. The sample contains around 300,000 clones, around two thirds of which appear only once. What was sequenced was PBMCs. The receptors come from a female donor in good health and CMV-seronegative.

CDR3 DNA sequence: TGTGCCGGCGGACAGGGGGCGCGGGAGGCCCAGTACTTC. Translation gives CAGGQGAREAQYF. J is TRBJ2-5 and V is TRBV28, with TRBD1 matching over 11 bases. CDR3 length equals 13 residues. Germline V gene data show CDR1 as MDHEN and CDR2 as SYDVKM. V lost 11 bases, J lost 9 bases, and 11 bases stayed unmatched.

V usage is TRBV19 and J usage is TRBJ2-1; D remains ambiguous. The germline V gene encodes CDR1 LNHDA and CDR2 SQIVND (reference sequence). CDR3 length: 13 residues. V shed 5 bases and J shed 4 bases, with 9 bases lying between them. In DNA form, the CDR3 reads TGTGCCAGTAGTTCCCTCGGGTACAATGAGCAGTTCTTC. Protein product: CASSSLGYNEQFF.

V gene TRBV7-9 combines with J gene TRBJ2-2; perhaps TRBD2 as D (6 bases). The V and J ends lost 5 bases and 7 bases respectively, with 14 bases between them. The germline V gene has CDR1 SEHNR and CDR2 FQNEAQ (reference sequence). This CDR3 has 14 amino acids. CDR3 amino acids: CASSKRLGGGELFF. The CDR3, as DNA: TGTGCCAGCAGCAAACGACTAGGCGGCGGGGAGCTGTTTTTT. The whole variable domain, filled in from reference TRBV7-9 and TRBJ2-2, reads DTGVSQNPRHKITKRGQNVTFRCDPISEHNRLYWYRQTLGQGPEFLTYFQNEAQLEKSRLLSDRFSAERPKGSFSTLEIQRTEQGDSAMYLCASSKRLGGGELFFGEGSRLTVL.

V gene TRBV6-5 combines with J gene TRBJ1-1; 7 bases agree with TRBD1. CDR3 length: 14 residues. Germline loops: CDR1 MNHEY, CDR2 SVGAGI. The V gene end was trimmed by 9 bases and the J gene end by 3 bases; junction bases not matched to a gene: 10. The CDR3 DNA sequence: TGTGCCAGTACCTTACAGGGGTTGGACACTGAAGCTTTCTTT. Translated, it gives CASTLQGLDTEAFF.

This chain links TRBV30 with TRBJ2-5, with 8 bases aligning to TRBD1. V lost 8 bases, J lost 2 bases, and 4 bases stayed unmatched. Germline CDR1 is GTSNPN and CDR2 is SVGIG (reference sequence). The CDR3 consists of 12 residues. In DNA, the CDR3 is TGTGCCGCCGACAGGGGTCAAGAGACCCAGTACTTC. Amino acid sequence: CAADRGQETQYF. Full variable domain (outside the CDR3, taken from reference TRBV30 and TRBJ2-5): SQTIHQWPATLVQPVGSPLSLECTVEGTSNPNLYWYRQAAGRGLQLLFYSVGIGQISSEVPQNLSASRPQDRQFILSSKKLLLSDSGFYLCAADRGQETQYFGPGTRLLVL.

The chain links TRBV2 to TRBJ2-3, with 14 bases that match TRBD2. This CDR3 has 19 residues. Germline assignment: CDR1 SNHLY and CDR2 FYNNEI. The trim removed 3 bases at V and 6 bases at J, leaving 14 bases unmatched. CDR3 amino acids: CASSEDRGGLAGAGDTQYF. DNA for the CDR3: TGTGCCAGCAGTGAGGACAGGGGGGGACTAGCGGGAGCAGGGGATACGCAGTATTTT.

The rearrangement uses TRBV5-8 and TRBJ2-6; possibly TRBD2 for D (6 bases). CDR1 is SGHTS, CDR2 YDEGEE, per germline. Trimming shortened V by 0 bases and J by 2 bases, and 9 bases separated the two germline ends. This CDR3 has 16 amino acids. The chain's CDR3 is CASSLAWGAGANVLTF. The CDR3 DNA reads as TGTGCCAGCAGCTTGGCATGGGGGGCTGGGGCCAACGTCCTGACTTTC. Variable domain in full (rest from reference TRBV5-8 and TRBJ2-6): EAGVTQSPTHLIKTRGQQATLRCSPISGHTSVYWYQQALGLGLQFLLWYDEGEERNRGNFPPRFSGRQFPNYSSELNVNALELEDSALYLCASSLAWGAGANVLTFGAGSRLTVL.

V gene TRBV6-6 combines with J gene TRBJ2-3, with D hard to call. This CDR3 contains 12 residues. The germline gives CDR1 MNHNY, CDR2 SVGAGI (reference sequence). The V and J ends lost 6 bases and 2 bases respectively, with 6 bases between them. CDR3 sequence (DNA): TGTGCCAGCAGGTATAACACAGATACGCAGTATTTT. Protein sequence: CASRYNTDTQYF.

The chain has TRBV9 and TRBJ1-2; 12 bases match TRBD1. CDR1 SGDLS and CDR2 YYNGEE come from the germline V gene. V shed 4 bases, J shed 5 bases, and the junction held 6 bases outside the gene matches. CDR3 size: 15 residues. CDR3 protein: CASSKGGQGAYGYTF. CDR3 bases: TGTGCCAGCAGCAAAGGGGGACAGGGGGCTTATGGCTACACCTTC.

This clone showed up just a few times. V is TRBV2 and J is TRBJ1-5, with TRBD1 matching 8 bases. The CDR3 runs 13 residues. Germline V gene lookup returns CDR1 SNHLY and CDR2 FYNNEI. V lost 7 bases and J lost 5; bases outside the gene matches: 4. The CDR3 nucleotides are TGTGCCAGCACTAGGACAGGGTATCAGCCCCAGCATTTT. Translating it yields CASTRTGYQPQHF.

V is TRBV6-5 and J is TRBJ1-5; no definite D call. CDR3 length equals 15 residues. Germline V gene lookup returns CDR1 MNHEY and CDR2 SVGAGI. Trimming took 6 bases from V and 4 from J, leaving 16 bases between them. The CDR3: CASSPASGNNQPQHF. In DNA form, the CDR3 reads TGTGCCAGCAGCCCCGCGTCGGGGAATAATCAGCCCCAGCATTTT.

J is TRBJ2-3 and V is TRBV14, with D perhaps TRBD2 (7 bases). Germline CDR1 SGHDN, CDR2 FVKESK. With 3 bases removed from V and 5 bases from J, the gap between germline ends came to 18 bases. The CDR3 covers 16 residues. The CDR3 nucleotides read TGTGCCAGCAGCCATAGGGGGGGCGCAAGGGGAGATACGCAGTATTTT. Amino acids: CASSHRGGARGDTQYF.

The DNA for the CDR3 is TGTGCCAGCATGAAGGAGGGGGCGGATTCTAACTATGGCTACACCTTC. Protein sequence: CASMKEGADSNYGYTF. This chain uses TRBV21-1 with TRBJ1-2; the D segment call TRBD1 is taken from the table without a DNA check. TRBV21-1 is a documented pseudogene. The CDR3 spans 16 residues.

The chain recombines TRBV7-6 with TRBJ2-1, with 12 bases lining up with TRBD2. V shed 3 bases, J shed 4 bases, and the junction held 4 bases outside the gene matches. The CDR3 totals 16 residues. The germline V gene encodes CDR1 SGHVS and CDR2 FNYEAQ. The CDR3 here is CASSLLTSGGYNEQFF. The CDR3 DNA follows: TGTGCCAGCAGCTTGTTGACTAGCGGGGGATACAATGAGCAGTTCTTC.

The chain has TRBV19 and TRBJ1-2; D perhaps matches TRBD1 (5 bases). This CDR3 contains 15 residues. The V and J ends lost 3 bases and 3 bases respectively, with 14 bases between them. Germline V CDR1 and CDR2: LNHDA, SQIVND (reference sequence). Here the CDR3 DNA reads TGTGCCAGTAGTATGGCTTTTAGCAGGGACTATGGCTACACCTTC. Translated: CASSMAFSRDYGYTF.

The chain recombines TRBV2 with TRBJ1-4; 8 bases are shared with TRBD1. Germline CDR1 SNHLY, CDR2 FYNNEI. Losses at the gene ends were 7 bases for V and 0 bases for J; bases not matched to a gene: 4. The CDR3 has 15 amino acids. CDR3 protein: CASTEQGATNEKLFF. The DNA of the CDR3 is TGTGCCAGCACCGAACAGGGGGCAACTAATGAAAAACTGTTTTTT.